A selection of T cell receptor beta chains follows, all from one sample in a study of blood T cell repertoires in COVID-19. The protocol was immunoSEQ multiplex PCR, while the TCRdb copy is restricted to in-frame clones and leaves out a portion. The sample shows about 87,000 clones, about nine tenths of them seen only once. The sequencing input was peripheral blood. The receptors were sampled from a man between 18 and 35 years old with COVID-19, enrolled during active disease. Each CDR3 is given with its conserved first and last residue. Each record gives: J gene, CDR3 length, clone size, V gene, CDR3 protein. The size field is filled for only some rows; it gives once, few, many or a size class.

TRBJ1-6,14,.,TRBV7-9,CASSSYSYNSPLHF
TRBJ2-7,15,.,TRBV9,CASSVGASLSYEQYF
TRBJ2-1,15,.,TRBV4-1,CASSHRESSYNEQFF
TRBJ1-1,14,once,TRBV5-6,CASSLDRAKTEAFF
TRBJ2-1,16,.,TRBV27,CASSYESGSSYNEQFF
TRBJ2-1,18,.,TRBV7-9,CASLPDPTLAGGDNEQFF
TRBJ2-7,14,.,TRBV9,CASSVAGERHEQYF
TRBJ2-2,14,.,TRBV2,CASSPLEGTGELFF
TRBJ2-1,15,.,TRBV27,CASSPLFKPSHEQFF
TRBJ1-6,15,.,TRBV5-6,CASSSGQGLDSPLHF
TRBJ2-3,16,.,TRBV3-1/TRBV3-2,CASSQLAEFSTDTQYF
TRBJ2-7,16,.,TRBV5-6,CASSWGGIGRSYEQYF
TRBJ2-7,13,.,TRBV18,CASSGTDSYEQYF
TRBJ2-5,11,.,TRBV11-2,CASGGGETQYF
TRBJ1-5,20,.,TRBV21-1,CASSAKAGTSGVYSNQPQHF
TRBJ2-7,12,.,TRBV2,CASRGDNYEQYF
TRBJ1-2,14,.,TRBV7-2,CASSQDRGGYGYTF
TRBJ1-2,15,.,TRBV2,CASSEQGEDYYGYTF
TRBJ1-3,16,.,TRBV28,CASSLWVTDSGNTIYF
TRBJ2-7,11,.,TRBV28,CASRKGYEQYF
TRBJ1-5,13,.,TRBV25-1,CASSEGPDQPQHF
TRBJ1-1,15,.,TRBV10-2,CASSEWTVMNTEAFF
TRBJ1-5,14,.,TRBV7-9,CASSPDRANQPQHF
TRBJ2-7,12,.,TRBV7-9,CASSRGSYEQYF
TRBJ2-2,13,.,TRBV3-1/TRBV3-2,CASSQYNTGELFF
TRBJ2-7,13,few,TRBV5-1,CASSLNRAYEQYF
TRBJ2-7,11,.,TRBV20-1,CSAGDTYEQYF
TRBJ2-7,15,.,TRBV28,CASSPRVVPTYEQYF
TRBJ1-2,14,.,TRBV6-5,CASSYSPRNYGYTF